In its sample, the clone carrying this TCR beta chain was seen many times. Its antigen is not identified. This clone may be a read error of a much larger clone one base away. The sample has other DNA sequences that encode this CDR3 too. The sample belongs to a study of metastatic and nonmetastatic thyroid tumors. Study conclusions and caveats: Malignant thyroid tumors reportedly exceeded benign nodules significantly in TCR beta diversity, with the difference appearing in blood and tumor.

The length of the CDR3 is 16 residues. In germline, CDR1 is MNHEY, CDR2 SVGEGT. The V and J ends lost 4 bases and 2 bases, in that order; junction bases with no gene match: 9. Patients had received no treatment of any kind before thyroid surgery. TCRdb used MiXCR to call clones anew from the PCR reads. This sample has about 7,400 clones; more than 3% occur once, and the top ten carry roughly 17%. Material: tumor tissue. The origin of this receptor is a female donor with papillary thyroid cancer or a benign thyroid nodule (not recorded which). Some clones in this sample may be carry-over from other donors' samples. The chain carries TRBV6-2 or TRBV6-3 and TRBJ2-7, with 9 bases fitting TRBD2. Here the CDR3 reads CASSSPVRLAAYEQYF. The CDR3 bases are TGTGCCAGCAGTTCACCGGTCCGACTAGCGGCCTACGAGCAGTACTTC.